The 27 T cell receptor beta chains reported below all come from one sample, sequenced in a study of PD-1 blockade in classical Hodgkin lymphoma. Here immunoSEQ multiplex PCR was the method, and the copy in TCRdb shows in-frame clones only, minus some. The table lists approximately 58,000 clones, less than 95% of them singletons. Brentuximab vedotin exposure varied among the patients, all of whom had relapsed after autologous stem cell transplantation. Sequences were derived from peripheral blood mononuclear cells (PBMCs), sampled before the second cycle of nivolumab. These receptors were taken from a human donor with classical Hodgkin lymphoma.

The chain carries TRBV27 and TRBJ2-1, with 10 bases identical to TRBD2. In germline, CDR1 is MNHEY, CDR2 SMNVEV (reference sequence). Trimming cost V 6 bases and J 1 base; bases outside gene matches: 3. This CDR3 is built from 15 residues. The DNA of the CDR3 is TGTGCCAGCAGACTAGCGGGAACGTCCTACAATGAGCAGTTCTTC. Translated: CASRLAGTSYNEQFF.

The rearrangement joins TRBV2 to TRBJ2-1; D may correspond to TRBD1 or TRBD2 (5 bases each). V was shortened by 8 bases and J by 9 bases, with 14 bases between the two germline ends. CDR3 length: 12 residues. The germline gives CDR1 SNHLY, CDR2 FYNNEI. Here the CDR3 DNA reads TGTGCCAGCGAGCAAGAGGGGCCTGAGCAGTTCTTC. Its protein product is CASEQEGPEQFF.

This chain uses TRBV7-3 with TRBJ2-1, with TRBD1 as a possible D gene (5 bases). V was shortened by 3 bases and J by 4 bases, with 7 bases between the two germline ends. The length of the CDR3 is 13 residues. Germline assignment: CDR1 SGHTA and CDR2 FQGTGA. The CDR3: CASSFQGYNEQFF. CDR3 nucleotide sequence: TGTGCCAGCAGCTTTCAGGGATACAATGAGCAGTTCTTC.

V usage is TRBV15 and J usage is TRBJ1-1; tentatively, D is TRBD1 (6 bases). The V gene's germline CDR1 is LNHNV and CDR2 YYDKDF (reference sequence). With 4 bases removed from V and 3 bases from J, the gap between germline ends came to 18 bases. The CDR3 contains 16 residues. CDR3 amino acids: CATSNGGRRLHTEAFF. CDR3 in DNA: TGTGCCACCAGCAACGGGGGGCGACGTCTCCACACTGAAGCTTTCTTT. Full variable domain (missing parts from reference TRBV15 and TRBJ1-1): DAMVIQNPRYQVTQFGKPVTLSCSQTLNHNVMYWYQQKSSQAPKLLFHYYDKDFNNEADTPDNFQSRRPNTSFCFLDIRSPGLGDTAMYLCATSNGGRRLHTEAFFGQGTRLTVV.

CDR3 bases: TGTGCCAGCAGTGACTTAACCGGGACAGGGTCTTTCAATGAGCAGTTCTTC. It is translated as CASSDLTGTGSFNEQFF. This chain uses TRBV9 with TRBJ2-1, with 9 bases matching TRBD1. The length of the CDR3 is 17 residues. Per germline, CDR1 SGDLS and CDR2 YYNGEE. The ends lost 5 bases at V and 6 bases at J; junction bases unmatched: 15. The entire variable domain, with the rest obtained from reference TRBV9 and TRBJ2-1, is as follows: DSGVTQTPKHLITATGQRVTLRCSPRSGDLSVYWYQQSLDQGLQFLIQYYNGEERAKGNILERFSAQQFPDLHSELNLSSLELGDSALYFCASSDLTGTGSFNEQFFGPGTRLTVL.

J is TRBJ2-7 and V is TRBV19; 7 bases are shared with TRBD1. The CDR3 has 15 amino acids. With 5 bases clipped from V and 0 bases from J, the junction kept 7 bases outside the gene matches. Looked up from germline, CDR1 is LNHDA and CDR2 is SQIVND (reference sequence). This chain's CDR3 is CASSPHRGSSYEQYF. In DNA, the CDR3 is TGTGCCAGTAGTCCGCACAGGGGAAGCTCCTACGAGCAGTACTTC.

Only one count was recorded for this clone. The V and J genes are TRBV27 and TRBJ1-5; 7 bases align to TRBD1. From germline, CDR1 is MNHEY and CDR2 SMNVEV (reference sequence). V lost 6 bases and J lost 6; bases outside the gene matches: 11. This CDR3 comprises 15 residues. Here the CDR3 DNA reads TGTGCCAGCAGACCAGGGGGGTTAAGTAGTCAGCCCCAGCATTTT. Amino acids: CASRPGGLSSQPQHF.

Comments on this clone: Its ends do not fully match the called genes, so a read error is possible. The rearrangement uses TRBV27 and TRBJ2-3, with D possibly being TRBD2 (7 bases). CDR1 is MNHEY, CDR2 SMNVEV, per germline (reference sequence). The CDR3 runs to 13 residues. DNA of the CDR3: TGTGCCACCCGGGGGGCTAGCACGGATACGCAGTATTTT. Its protein product is CATRGASTDTQYF.

The chain is built from TRBV5-6 and TRBJ1-4; TRBD1 is a possible D gene (6 bases). Germline assignment: CDR1 SGHDT and CDR2 YYEEEE. CDR3 length equals 15 residues. V lost 4 bases and J lost 7, with 17 bases in between. In DNA form, the CDR3 reads TGTGCCAGCAGCCCCACAGGGAAAGGGATTGAAAAACTGTTTTTT. Its translation: CASSPTGKGIEKLFF.

The J gene is TRBJ2-2, the V gene TRBV13, with 10 nucleotides matching TRBD2. Germline CDR1 PRHDT, CDR2 FYEKMQ (reference sequence). Germline trimming cut 6 bases from V and 6 bases from J; bases unmatched to any gene: 10. The CDR3 extends over 16 amino acids. CDR3: CASSRRLAGGPGELFF. The CDR3 DNA sequence: TGTGCCAGCAGTCGAAGACTAGCGGGTGGACCCGGGGAGCTGTTTTTT.

J is TRBJ1-1 and V is TRBV30; D is unresolved. V lost 3 bases and J lost 1, with 9 bases in between. Germline V gene data show CDR1 as GTSNPN and CDR2 as SVGIG (reference sequence). The CDR3 loop spans 13 amino acids. The CDR3 DNA reads as TGTGCCTGGAGGCAGCCGGGGAACACTGAAGCTTTCTTT. Translating it yields CAWRQPGNTEAFF.

V is TRBV19 and J is TRBJ2-1, with D possibly being TRBD1 or TRBD2 (6 bases each). Looked up from germline, CDR1 is LNHDA and CDR2 is SQIVND (reference sequence). The V and J ends lost 3 bases and 9 bases respectively, with 18 bases between them. This CDR3 contains 15 residues. CDR3 protein: CASSIIQGGGSEQFF. The DNA of the CDR3 is TGTGCCAGTAGTATCATACAAGGGGGAGGCAGTGAGCAGTTCTTC.

V and J are TRBV2 and TRBJ1-5; 8 bases agree with TRBD1. The junction had 5 bases not matched to a gene; V was cut back by 6 bases and J by 1 base. The CDR3 runs to 15 residues. The germline CDR1 and CDR2 sequences are SNHLY and FYNNEI. The CDR3 region has the DNA TGTGCCAGCAGGTACAGGGGGGAGAGCAATCAGCCCCAGCATTTT. Translating it yields CASRYRGESNQPQHF.

The chain employs TRBV30 and TRBJ2-5; possible D gene TRBD1, 5 bases. Trimming took 2 bases from V and 5 from J, leaving 9 bases between them. Germline CDR1 reads GTSNPN; CDR2 reads SVGIG (reference sequence). The CDR3 totals 12 residues. Here the CDR3 reads CAWSPQAETQYF. The CDR3 DNA is TGTGCCTGGAGTCCACAGGCGGAGACCCAGTACTTC.

This chain joins TRBV7-9 and TRBJ1-1, with D possibly matching TRBD1 (5 bases). Germline CDR1 SEHNR, CDR2 FQNEAQ (reference sequence). The V end lost 5 bases, the J end lost 7 bases, and 14 bases lay between the germline ends. The CDR3 is made up of 13 amino acids. CDR3 residues: CASSPWAGLEAFF. In DNA, the CDR3 is TGTGCCAGCAGCCCCTGGGCAGGGCTTGAAGCTTTCTTT.

The chain links TRBV5-8 to TRBJ2-3, with no clear D. Trimming pared 0 bases from V and 5 bases from J, leaving 7 bases between. The CDR3 extends over 13 amino acids. In germline, CDR1 is SGHTS, CDR2 YDEGEE. The CDR3 here is CASSLALGDTQYF. As DNA, the CDR3 is TGTGCCAGCAGCTTGGCCCTTGGAGATACGCAGTATTTT. Based on the CDR3 plus reference TRBV5-8 and TRBJ2-3, the full variable domain is EAGVTQSPTHLIKTRGQQATLRCSPISGHTSVYWYQQALGLGLQFLLWYDEGEERNRGNFPPRFSGRQFPNYSSELNVNALELEDSALYLCASSLALGDTQYFGPGTRLTVL.

This chain links TRBV30 with TRBJ2-1, with D maybe TRBD2 (6 bases). CDR1 is GTSNPN, CDR2 SVGIG, per germline (reference sequence). Trimming removed 0 bases from V and 5 bases from J, with 20 bases in between. This CDR3 is 17 amino acids long. CDR3 in DNA: TGTGCCTGGAGTGTATCTGCCTTCGCTAGCGTCGACAATGAGCAGTTCTTC. This gives the protein CAWSVSAFASVDNEQFF.

The gene calls are TRBV4-2 and TRBJ2-7; D call uncertain. In germline, CDR1 is LGHNA, CDR2 YNFKEQ. CDR3 length equals 14 residues. V lost 1 base, J lost 0 bases, and 7 bases lay in between. In nucleotides, the CDR3 is TGTGCCAGCAGCCAAGCGGCCAGCTCCTACGAGCAGTACTTC. It is translated as CASSQAASSYEQYF.

The chain uses TRBV28 and TRBJ1-1; TRBD1 is a possible D gene (5 bases). Germline V CDR1 and CDR2: MDHEN, SYDVKM. The CDR3 is 12 amino acids. Trimming removed 11 bases from V and 0 bases from J, with 10 bases in between. The CDR3 here is CAAGTMNTEAFF. The CDR3 DNA sequence: TGTGCCGCAGGGACTATGAACACTGAAGCTTTCTTT.

The chain couples TRBV5-1 to TRBJ2-7; 12 bases are a match to TRBD2. Germline V gene data show CDR1 as SGHRS and CDR2 as YFSETQ. The CDR3 length is 15 residues. J was trimmed by 7 bases and V by 2 bases; bases with no gene match: 7. DNA for the CDR3: TGCGCCAGCAGCTTTCTAGCGGGAGGGTCACGGGAGCAGTACTTC. Amino acids: CASSFLAGGSREQYF. The variable domain in full, completed from reference TRBV5-1 and TRBJ2-7, reads KAGVTQTPRYLIKTRGQQVTLSCSPISGHRSVSWYQQTPGQGLQFLFEYFSETQRNKGNFPGRFSGRQFSNSRSEMNVSTLELGDSALYLCASSFLAGGSREQYFGPGTRLTVT.

The chain joins TRBV15 to TRBJ2-3; D uncertain. The CDR3 covers 13 residues. Trimming pared 3 bases from V and 2 bases from J, leaving 6 bases between. Germline CDR1 is LNHNV and CDR2 is YYDKDF (reference sequence). CDR3 sequence: CATSRGTTDTQYF. The CDR3 region has the DNA TGTGCCACCAGCAGGGGAACCACAGATACGCAGTATTTT.

The CDR3, as DNA: TGTGCCAGCGCCCGGACGGACCTCTCTGGGGCCAACGTCCTGACTTTC. Translation: CASARTDLSGANVLTF. The gene calls are TRBV11-1 and TRBJ2-6; D call uncertain. Between the trimmed V and J ends, which lost 8 bases and 0 bases, there was a span of 14 bases. The CDR3 runs to 16 residues. CDR1 and CDR2 (germline): SGHAT, FQDESV (reference sequence).

The chain carries TRBV12-5 and TRBJ1-5, with 7 nucleotides matching TRBD1. Per germline, CDR1 LGHNT and CDR2 FRNRAP. CDR3 size: 19 residues. With V trimmed by 3 bases and J by 0 bases, 14 bases remained unmatched. This CDR3 is CASGFLWTGNFSSNQPQHF. CDR3 sequence (DNA): TGTGCTAGTGGTTTCCTTTGGACAGGTAATTTCTCTAGCAATCAGCCCCAGCATTTT.

The gene calls are TRBV27 and TRBJ2-7; no clear D. The germline V gene has CDR1 MNHEY and CDR2 SMNVEV (reference sequence). There are 14 residues in the CDR3. Trimming stripped 2 bases from V and 6 bases from J, with 14 bases between. CDR3 nucleotide sequence: TGTGCCAGCAGTTTAGGTGCTGGGTCGTCCGAGCAGTACTTC. Encoded protein: CASSLGAGSSEQYF.

The V gene is TRBV30, the J gene TRBJ1-1; TRBD1 might be the D (5 bases). In germline, CDR1 is GTSNPN, CDR2 SVGIG (reference sequence). V gave up 2 bases and J gave up 1 base, with 14 bases separating them. The CDR3 sequence is 15 residues long. CDR3 region: CAWSPLWTTNTEAFF. The CDR3 DNA follows: TGTGCCTGGAGTCCCCTTTGGACAACGAACACTGAAGCTTTCTTT.

This clone was detected once. The chain combines TRBV30 with TRBJ2-1, with a weak D call TRBD1 (6 bases). CDR1 is GTSNPN and CDR2 is SVGIG in the germline V gene (reference sequence). The V and J ends lost 4 bases and 7 bases respectively, with 14 bases between them. This CDR3 is built from 13 residues. Here the CDR3 reads CAWKYRVWNEQFF. The CDR3 DNA reads as TGTGCCTGGAAGTACAGGGTTTGGAATGAGCAGTTCTTC.

This clone is a singleton in its sample. The chain combines TRBV7-3 with TRBJ2-1; D is perhaps TRBD2 (5 bases). Per germline, CDR1 SGHTA and CDR2 FQGTGA. The ends were cut back, 6 bases at V and 5 bases at J, with 23 bases in the middle. The CDR3 totals 17 residues. The DNA for the CDR3 is TGTGCCAGCAGATCATTAATTAGGTTAACGGGAAACAATGAGCAGTTCTTC. The encoded protein is CASRSLIRLTGNNEQFF.